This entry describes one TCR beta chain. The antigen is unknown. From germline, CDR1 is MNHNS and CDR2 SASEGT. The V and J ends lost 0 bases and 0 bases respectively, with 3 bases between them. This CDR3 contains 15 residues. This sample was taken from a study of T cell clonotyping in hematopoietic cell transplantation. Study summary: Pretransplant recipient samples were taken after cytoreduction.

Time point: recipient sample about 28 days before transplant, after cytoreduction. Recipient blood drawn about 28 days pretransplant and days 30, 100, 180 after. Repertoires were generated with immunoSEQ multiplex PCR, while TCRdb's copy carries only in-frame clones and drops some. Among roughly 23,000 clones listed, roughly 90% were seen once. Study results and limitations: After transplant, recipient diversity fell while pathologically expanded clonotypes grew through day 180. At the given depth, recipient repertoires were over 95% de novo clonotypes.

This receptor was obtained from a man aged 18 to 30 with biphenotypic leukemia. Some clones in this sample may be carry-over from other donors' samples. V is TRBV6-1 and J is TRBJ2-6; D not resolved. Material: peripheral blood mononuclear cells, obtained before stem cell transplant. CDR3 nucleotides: TGTGCCAGCAGTGAAGCTAGCTCTGGGGCCAACGTCCTGACTTTC. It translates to CASSEASSGANVLTF.